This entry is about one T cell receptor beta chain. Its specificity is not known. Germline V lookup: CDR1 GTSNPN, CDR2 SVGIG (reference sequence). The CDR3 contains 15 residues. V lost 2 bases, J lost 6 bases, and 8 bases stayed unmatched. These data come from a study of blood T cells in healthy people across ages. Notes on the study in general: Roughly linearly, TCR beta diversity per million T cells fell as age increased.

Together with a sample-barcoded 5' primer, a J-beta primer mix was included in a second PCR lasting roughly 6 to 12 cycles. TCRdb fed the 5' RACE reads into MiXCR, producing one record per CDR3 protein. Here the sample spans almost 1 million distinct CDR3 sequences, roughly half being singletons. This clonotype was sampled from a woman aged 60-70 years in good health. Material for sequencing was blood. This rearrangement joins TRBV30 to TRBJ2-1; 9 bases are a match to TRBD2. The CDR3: CAWSLGSGRFNEQFF. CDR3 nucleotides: TGTGCCTGGAGTTTAGGTAGCGGGAGATTCAATGAGCAGTTCTTC.